The present entry profiles one T cell receptor beta chain with its context. Its antigen is unknown. These data belong to a study of T cell responses to AZD1222 COVID-19 vaccine. Looked up from germline, CDR1 is KGHDR and CDR2 is SFDVKD. The ends lost 3 bases at V and 4 bases at J; junction bases unmatched: 5. This CDR3 is built from 17 residues. Points from the study as a whole: At baseline, seropositivity was found in only six or seven AZD1222 recipients.

Produced via immunoSEQ multiplex PCR; TCRdb's table is partial and in-frame only. The table shows more than 150,000 clones, with 90% occurring only once. The sequencing used peripheral blood, collected on day 0 of AZD1222 vaccination. This TCR came from an adult in good health. The rearrangement joins TRBV24-1 to TRBJ2-2, with 12 bases aligning to TRBD2. CDR3 DNA: TGTGCCACCAGTGATGTGACTAGCGGGAGAGCCACCGGGGAGCTGTTTTTT. The encoded protein is CATSDVTSGRATGELFF.